This entry describes one T cell receptor (beta chain). The antigen remains unidentified. The data were obtained in a study of T cell responses to AZD1222 COVID-19 vaccine. Overall study findings and caveats: Close to half of spike-specific TCRs reportedly recognize unmutated variant regions. Sampled repertoires all dated from after the peak T cell response.

TCRdb's table, derived via immunoSEQ multiplex PCR, lists solely in-frame clones and lacks some. The sample shows some 72,000 clones, roughly nine tenths of them seen only once. The V and J ends lost 7 bases and 5 bases respectively, with 11 bases between them. The V gene's germline CDR1 is SQVTM and CDR2 ANQGSEA. The CDR3 covers 11 residues. This specimen was peripheral blood, taken on day 0 of MenACWY control vaccination. The receptor comes from an adult in good health. The rearrangement uses TRBV29-1 and TRBJ1-1; D remains unclear. In nucleotides, the CDR3 is TGCAGCGCCCCCGGTGGGACTGAAGCTTTCTTT. Translated, it gives CSAPGGTEAFF.